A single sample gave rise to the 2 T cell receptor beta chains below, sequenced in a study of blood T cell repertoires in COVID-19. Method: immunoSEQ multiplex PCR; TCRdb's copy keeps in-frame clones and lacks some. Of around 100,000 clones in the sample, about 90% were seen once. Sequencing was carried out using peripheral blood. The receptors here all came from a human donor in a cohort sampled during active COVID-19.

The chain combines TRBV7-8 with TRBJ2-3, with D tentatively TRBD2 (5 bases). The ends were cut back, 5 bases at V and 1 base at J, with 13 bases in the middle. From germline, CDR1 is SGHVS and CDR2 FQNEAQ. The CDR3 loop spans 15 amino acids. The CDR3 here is CASSTSGFGTDTQYF. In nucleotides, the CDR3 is TGTGCCAGCAGCACCTCGGGGTTCGGCACAGATACGCAGTATTTT.

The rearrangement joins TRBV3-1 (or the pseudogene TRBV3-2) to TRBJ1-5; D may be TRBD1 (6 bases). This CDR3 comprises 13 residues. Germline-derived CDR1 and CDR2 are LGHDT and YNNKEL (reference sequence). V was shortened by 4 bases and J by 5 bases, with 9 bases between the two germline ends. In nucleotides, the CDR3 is TGTGCCAGCAGCCTACAGGGAGATCAGCCCCAGCATTTT. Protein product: CASSLQGDQPQHF.